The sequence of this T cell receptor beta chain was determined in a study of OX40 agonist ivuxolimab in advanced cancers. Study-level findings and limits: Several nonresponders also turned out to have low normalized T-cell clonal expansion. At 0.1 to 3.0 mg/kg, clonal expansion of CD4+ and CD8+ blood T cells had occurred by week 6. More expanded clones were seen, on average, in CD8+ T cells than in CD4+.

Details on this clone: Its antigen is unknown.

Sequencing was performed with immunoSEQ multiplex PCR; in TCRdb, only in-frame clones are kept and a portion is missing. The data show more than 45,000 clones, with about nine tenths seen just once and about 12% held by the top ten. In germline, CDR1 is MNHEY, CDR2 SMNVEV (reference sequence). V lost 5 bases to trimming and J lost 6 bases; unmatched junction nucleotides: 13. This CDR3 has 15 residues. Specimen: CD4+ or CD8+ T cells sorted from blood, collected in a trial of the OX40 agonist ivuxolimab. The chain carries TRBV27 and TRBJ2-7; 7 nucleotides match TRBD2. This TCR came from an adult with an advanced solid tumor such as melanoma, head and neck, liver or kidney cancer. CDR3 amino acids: CASSPSGGSFVEQYF. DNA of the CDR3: TGTGCCAGCAGTCCCAGCGGCGGGAGTTTCGTCGAGCAGTACTTC.